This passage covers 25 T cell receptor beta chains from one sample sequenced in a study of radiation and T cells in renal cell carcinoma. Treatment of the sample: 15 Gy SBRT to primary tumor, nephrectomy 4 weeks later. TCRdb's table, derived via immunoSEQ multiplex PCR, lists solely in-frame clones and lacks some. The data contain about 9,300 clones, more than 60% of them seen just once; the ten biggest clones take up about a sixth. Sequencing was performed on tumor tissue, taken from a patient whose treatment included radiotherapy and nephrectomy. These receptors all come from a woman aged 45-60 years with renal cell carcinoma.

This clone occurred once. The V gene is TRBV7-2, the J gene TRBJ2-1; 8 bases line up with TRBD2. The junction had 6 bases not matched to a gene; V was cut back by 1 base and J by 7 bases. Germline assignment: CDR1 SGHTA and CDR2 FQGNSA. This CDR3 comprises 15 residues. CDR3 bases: TGTGCCAGCAGCTTAGTCGGGGGGGCCGGGAATGAGCAGTTCTTC. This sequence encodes CASSLVGGAGNEQFF.

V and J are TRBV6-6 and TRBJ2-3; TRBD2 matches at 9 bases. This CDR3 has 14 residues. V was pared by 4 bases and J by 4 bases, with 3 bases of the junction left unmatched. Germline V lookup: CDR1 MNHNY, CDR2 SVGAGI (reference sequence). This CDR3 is CASSLAGVPDTQYF. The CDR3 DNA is TGTGCCAGCAGTTTAGCGGGAGTCCCAGATACGCAGTATTTT.

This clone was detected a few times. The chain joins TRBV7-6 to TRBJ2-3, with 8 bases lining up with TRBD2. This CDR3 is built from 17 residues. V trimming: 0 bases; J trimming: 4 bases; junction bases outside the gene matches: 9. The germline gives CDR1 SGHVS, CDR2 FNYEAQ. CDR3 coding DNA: TGTGCCAGCAGCTTAGCCCGGGGGGGCCAGTTCTCAGATACGCAGTATTTT. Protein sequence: CASSLARGGQFSDTQYF.

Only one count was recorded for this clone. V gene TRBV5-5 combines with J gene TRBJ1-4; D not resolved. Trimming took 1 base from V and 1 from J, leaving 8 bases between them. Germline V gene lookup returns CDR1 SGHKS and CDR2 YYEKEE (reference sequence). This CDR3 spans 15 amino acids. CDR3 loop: CASSLTVGTNEKLFF. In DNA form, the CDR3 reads TGTGCCAGCAGCTTGACAGTAGGAACTAATGAAAAACTGTTTTTT.

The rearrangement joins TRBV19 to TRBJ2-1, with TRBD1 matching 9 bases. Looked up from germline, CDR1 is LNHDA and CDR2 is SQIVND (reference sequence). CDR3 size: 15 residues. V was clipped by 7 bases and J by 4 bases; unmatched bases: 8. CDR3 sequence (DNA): TGTGCCAGTACACCACCGGGACAGGGTTACAATGAGCAGTTCTTC. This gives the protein CASTPPGQGYNEQFF.

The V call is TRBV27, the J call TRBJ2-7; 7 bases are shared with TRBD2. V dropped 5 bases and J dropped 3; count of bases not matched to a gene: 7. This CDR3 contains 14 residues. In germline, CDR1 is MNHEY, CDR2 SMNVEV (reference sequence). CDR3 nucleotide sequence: TGTGCCAGCAGTCCCCTAAAGCGGGGCTACGAGCAGTACTTC. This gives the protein CASSPLKRGYEQYF.

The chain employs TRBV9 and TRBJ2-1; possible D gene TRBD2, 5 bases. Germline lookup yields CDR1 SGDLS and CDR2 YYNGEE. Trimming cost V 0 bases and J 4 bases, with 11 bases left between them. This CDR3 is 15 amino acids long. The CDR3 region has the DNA TGTGCCAGCAGCGTAGATGGGAGCCCGTACAATGAGCAGTTCTTC. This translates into CASSVDGSPYNEQFF.

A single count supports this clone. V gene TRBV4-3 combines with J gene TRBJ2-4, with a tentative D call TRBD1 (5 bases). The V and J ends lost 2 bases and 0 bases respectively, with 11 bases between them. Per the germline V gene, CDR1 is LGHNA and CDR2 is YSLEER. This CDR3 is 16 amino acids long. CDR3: CASSQFQGVAKNIQYF. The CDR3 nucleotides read TGCGCCAGCAGCCAATTTCAGGGTGTAGCCAAAAACATTCAGTACTTC.

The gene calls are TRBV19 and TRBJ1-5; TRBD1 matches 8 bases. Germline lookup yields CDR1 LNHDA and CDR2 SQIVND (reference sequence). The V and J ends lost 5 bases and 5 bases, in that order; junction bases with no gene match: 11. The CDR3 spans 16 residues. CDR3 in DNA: TGTGCCAGTAGTTCCCCAAGTACAGGGGGAGATCAGCCCCAGCATTTT. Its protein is CASSSPSTGGDQPQHF.

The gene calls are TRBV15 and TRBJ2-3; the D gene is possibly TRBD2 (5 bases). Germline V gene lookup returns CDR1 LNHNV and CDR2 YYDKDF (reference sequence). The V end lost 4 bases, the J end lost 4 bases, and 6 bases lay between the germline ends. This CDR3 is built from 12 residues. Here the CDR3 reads CATSNGADTQYF. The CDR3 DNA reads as TGTGCCACCAGCAACGGGGCAGATACGCAGTATTTT.

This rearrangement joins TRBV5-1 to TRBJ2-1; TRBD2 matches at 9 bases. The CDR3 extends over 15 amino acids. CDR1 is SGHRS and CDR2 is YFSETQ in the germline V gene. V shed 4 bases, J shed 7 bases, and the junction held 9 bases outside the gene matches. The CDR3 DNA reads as TGCGCCAGCAGCCCCATAGCGGGAGTGAAAAATGAGCAGTTCTTC. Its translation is CASSPIAGVKNEQFF.

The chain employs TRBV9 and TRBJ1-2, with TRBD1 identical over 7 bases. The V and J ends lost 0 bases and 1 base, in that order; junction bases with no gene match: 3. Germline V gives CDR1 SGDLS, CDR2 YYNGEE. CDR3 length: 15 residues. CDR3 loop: CASSVVDRVNYGYTF. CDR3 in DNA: TGTGCCAGCAGCGTAGTTGACAGGGTTAACTATGGCTACACCTTC.

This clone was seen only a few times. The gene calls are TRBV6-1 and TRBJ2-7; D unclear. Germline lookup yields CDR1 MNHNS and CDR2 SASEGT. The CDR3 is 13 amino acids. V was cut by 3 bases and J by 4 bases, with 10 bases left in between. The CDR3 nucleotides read TGTGCCAGCAGTGACCCGCCTGCGTACGAGCAGTACTTC. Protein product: CASSDPPAYEQYF.

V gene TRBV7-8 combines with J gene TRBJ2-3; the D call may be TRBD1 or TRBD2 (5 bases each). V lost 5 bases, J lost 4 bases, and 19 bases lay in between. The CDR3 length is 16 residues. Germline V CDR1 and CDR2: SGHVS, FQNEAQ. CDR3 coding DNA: TGTGCCAGCAGCGGAAACGGGGCCTTCTCCGCAGATACGCAGTATTTT. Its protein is CASSGNGAFSADTQYF.

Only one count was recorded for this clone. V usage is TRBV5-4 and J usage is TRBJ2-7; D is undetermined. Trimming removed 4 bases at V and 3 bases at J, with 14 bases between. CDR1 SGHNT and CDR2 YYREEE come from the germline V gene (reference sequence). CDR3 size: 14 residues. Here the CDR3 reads CASSPRTESYEQYF. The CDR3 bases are TGTGCCAGCAGCCCCCGGACGGAAAGCTACGAGCAGTACTTC.

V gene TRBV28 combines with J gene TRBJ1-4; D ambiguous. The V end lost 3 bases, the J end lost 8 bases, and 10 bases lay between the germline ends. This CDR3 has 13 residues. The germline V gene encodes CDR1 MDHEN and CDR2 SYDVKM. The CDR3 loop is CASSFGPAEKLFF. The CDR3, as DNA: TGTGCCAGCAGTTTTGGTCCGGCAGAAAAACTGTTTTTT.

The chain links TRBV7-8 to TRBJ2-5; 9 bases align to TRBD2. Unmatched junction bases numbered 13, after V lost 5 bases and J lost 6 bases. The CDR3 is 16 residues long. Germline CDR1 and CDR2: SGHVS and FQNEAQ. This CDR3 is CASSRAGGGAVKTQYF. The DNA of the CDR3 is TGTGCCAGCAGCCGAGCTGGCGGGGGGGCCGTAAAGACCCAGTACTTC.

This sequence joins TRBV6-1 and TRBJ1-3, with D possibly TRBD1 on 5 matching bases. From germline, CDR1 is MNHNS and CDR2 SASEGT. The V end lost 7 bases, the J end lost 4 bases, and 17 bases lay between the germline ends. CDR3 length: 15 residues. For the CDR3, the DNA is TGTGCCAGCATTCGGCTACAGGTGGGGGGAAACACCATATATTTT. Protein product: CASIRLQVGGNTIYF.

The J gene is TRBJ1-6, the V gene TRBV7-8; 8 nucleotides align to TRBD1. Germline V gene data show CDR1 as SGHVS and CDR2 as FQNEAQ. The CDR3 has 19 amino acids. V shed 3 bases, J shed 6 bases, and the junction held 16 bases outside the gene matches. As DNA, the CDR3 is TGTGCCAGCAGCTTCGACCGGGACAGGTCTCGTCGGAGTAATTCACCCCTCCACTTT. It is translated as CASSFDRDRSRRSNSPLHF.

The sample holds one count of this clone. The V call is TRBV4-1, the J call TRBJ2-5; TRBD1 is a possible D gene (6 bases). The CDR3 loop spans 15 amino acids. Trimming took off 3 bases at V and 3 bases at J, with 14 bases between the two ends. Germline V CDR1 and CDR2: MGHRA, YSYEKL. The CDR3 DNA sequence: TGCGCCAGCAGCCATCCTTTGGACAGAAAAGAGACCCAGTACTTC. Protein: CASSHPLDRKETQYF.

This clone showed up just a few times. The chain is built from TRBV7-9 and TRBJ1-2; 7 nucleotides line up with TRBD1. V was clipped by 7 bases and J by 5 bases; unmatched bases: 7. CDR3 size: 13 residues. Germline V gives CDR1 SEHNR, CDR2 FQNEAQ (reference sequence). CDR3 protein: CASTDGTAYGYTF. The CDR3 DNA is TGTGCCAGCACCGACGGGACAGCTTATGGCTACACCTTC. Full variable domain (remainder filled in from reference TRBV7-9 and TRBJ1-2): DTGVSQNPRHKITKRGQNVTFRCDPISEHNRLYWYRQTLGQGPEFLTYFQNEAQLEKSRLLSDRFSAERPKGSFSTLEIQRTEQGDSAMYLCASTDGTAYGYTFGSGTRLTVV.

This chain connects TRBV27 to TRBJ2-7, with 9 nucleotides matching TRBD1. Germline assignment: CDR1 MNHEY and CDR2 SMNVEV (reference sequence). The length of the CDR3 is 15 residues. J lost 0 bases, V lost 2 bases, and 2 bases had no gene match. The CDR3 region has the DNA TGTGCCAGCAGTTTAGGGACAGGGATCTCCTACGAGCAGTACTTC. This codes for CASSLGTGISYEQYF.

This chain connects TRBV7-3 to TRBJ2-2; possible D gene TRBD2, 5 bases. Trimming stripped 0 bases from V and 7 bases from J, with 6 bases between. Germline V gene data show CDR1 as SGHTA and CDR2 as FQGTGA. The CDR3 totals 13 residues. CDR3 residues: CASSLTGNGELFF. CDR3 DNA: TGTGCCAGCAGCTTAACCGGGAACGGGGAGCTGTTTTTT.

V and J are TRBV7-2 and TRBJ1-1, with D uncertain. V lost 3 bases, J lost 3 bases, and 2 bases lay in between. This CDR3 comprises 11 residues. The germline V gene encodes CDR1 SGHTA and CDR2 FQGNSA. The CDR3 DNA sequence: TGTGCCAGCAGCTTTTACACTGAAGCTTTCTTT. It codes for CASSFYTEAFF.

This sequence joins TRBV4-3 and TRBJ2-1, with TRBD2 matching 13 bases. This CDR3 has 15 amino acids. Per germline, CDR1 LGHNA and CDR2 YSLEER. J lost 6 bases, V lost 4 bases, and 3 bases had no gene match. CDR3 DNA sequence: TGCGCCAGCAGCCGCACTAGCGGGGGGGGCAATGAGCAGTTCTTC. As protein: CASSRTSGGGNEQFF.